The 17 T cell receptor beta chains reported below all come from one sample, sequenced in a study of control samples from healthy donors and cancer patients. Assay: immunoSEQ multiplex PCR; the TCRdb copy retains only in-frame clones and omits some. The sample consists of about 96,000 clones, approximately 95% of them appearing once. Sequencing was performed on blood. These receptors were collected from a man younger than 30 in good health.

The chain recombines TRBV21-1 with TRBJ1-2; TRBD1 is the table's D call, not checked against the DNA. TRBV21-1 is a pseudogene. The CDR3 covers 14 residues. This CDR3 is CASTTGTDFYGYTF. CDR3 in DNA: TGTGCCAGCACCACCGGGACAGATTTCTATGGCTACACCTTC.

This sequence joins TRBV29-1 and TRBJ2-7; 9 bases match TRBD1. From germline, CDR1 is SQVTM and CDR2 ANQGSEA. The CDR3 covers 14 residues. With 3 bases clipped from V and 1 base from J, the junction kept 4 bases outside the gene matches. Written as DNA, the CDR3 is TGCAGCGTTGAGGGGACAGGGTTATCCTACGAGCAGTACTTC. It encodes CSVEGTGLSYEQYF.

V and J are TRBV24-1 and TRBJ1-5, with no clear D. The CDR3 has 15 residues. Trimming cost V 5 bases and J 4 bases, with 14 bases left between them. Germline V lookup: CDR1 KGHDR, CDR2 SFDVKD. The CDR3 region has the DNA TGTGCCACCAGTGTCGGTGGGCAGGTAAATCAGCCCCAGCATTTT. It is translated as CATSVGGQVNQPQHF.

The rearrangement joins TRBV4-2 to TRBJ1-2; 8 positions match TRBD1. CDR1 LGHNA and CDR2 YNFKEQ come from the germline V gene. J lost 8 bases, V lost 0 bases, and 20 bases had no gene match. The CDR3 contains 19 residues. The CDR3 loop reads CASSQDEYTRKRQGLGYTF. The CDR3 coding sequence is TGTGCCAGCAGCCAAGATGAGTACACCAGGAAGAGACAGGGGCTAGGCTACACCTTC.

The J gene is TRBJ1-1, the V gene TRBV27, with 11 bases identical to TRBD1. This CDR3 is built from 15 residues. The trim removed 2 bases at V and 5 bases at J, leaving 4 bases unmatched. From germline, CDR1 is MNHEY and CDR2 SMNVEV (reference sequence). This chain's CDR3 is CASSLTGQGGTEAFF. For the CDR3, the DNA is TGTGCCAGCAGTTTAACGGGACAGGGGGGAACTGAAGCTTTCTTT.

This clone was seen once. The V call is TRBV7-9, the J call TRBJ2-1; the D gene is possibly TRBD2 (6 bases). The CDR3 sequence is 15 residues long. The germline gives CDR1 SEHNR, CDR2 FQNEAQ (reference sequence). V was cut by 7 bases and J by 9 bases, with 22 bases left in between. The CDR3 DNA is TGTGCCAGCAAGCTTAGCCGGGGGATTAGTGCTGAGCAGTTCTTC. As protein: CASKLSRGISAEQFF.

V and J are TRBV25-1 and TRBJ2-1; TRBD1 matches 11 bases. V lost 2 bases and J lost 9; bases outside the gene matches: 6. Germline CDR1 reads MGHDK; CDR2 reads SYGVNS. The CDR3 extends over 15 amino acids. The CDR3 reads CASSEPGQGEAEQFF. The CDR3 DNA reads TGTGCCAGCAGTGAACCGGGACAGGGGGAGGCTGAGCAGTTCTTC.

V usage is TRBV5-1 and J usage is TRBJ1-1; D not certain. Germline V gene sequence: CDR1 SGHRS, CDR2 YFSETQ. With 6 bases removed from V and 8 bases from J, the gap between germline ends came to 17 bases. This CDR3 is built from 13 residues. CDR3 amino acids: CASTQLGTGEAFF. The CDR3 DNA reads TGCGCCAGCACCCAGCTAGGAACGGGAGAAGCTTTCTTT.

The CDR3 DNA reads TGTGCCAGCAGGGGGACTGCCTATGGCTACACCTTC. This gives the protein CASRGTAYGYTF. J is TRBJ1-2 and V is TRBV12-3 or TRBV12-4, with D maybe TRBD1 (5 bases). This CDR3 has 12 amino acids. Trimming removed 6 bases from V and 4 bases from J, with 9 bases in between.

The V gene is TRBV15, the J gene TRBJ2-5; D perhaps matches TRBD2 (6 bases). CDR1 and CDR2 (germline): LNHNV, YYDKDF (reference sequence). This CDR3 comprises 16 residues. The germline V and J ends were trimmed by 0 bases and 0 bases, with 11 bases remaining between them. CDR3 amino acids: CATSRDDSGDQETQYF. The CDR3 bases are TGTGCCACCAGCAGAGACGATAGCGGAGACCAAGAGACCCAGTACTTC.

The chain employs TRBV9 and TRBJ1-2; a possible D gene is TRBD1 (5 bases). Trimming shortened V by 4 bases and J by 7 bases, and 26 bases separated the two germline ends. This CDR3 is built from 17 residues. The V gene's germline CDR1 is SGDLS and CDR2 YYNGEE. This CDR3 is CASSPTYGRGDPGGYTF. DNA for the CDR3: TGTGCCAGCAGCCCCACCTACGGGAGGGGAGATCCTGGTGGCTACACCTTC.

A single count supports this clone. The chain links TRBV5-5 to TRBJ1-1; 8 nucleotides line up with TRBD1. The germline gives CDR1 SGHKS, CDR2 YYEKEE (reference sequence). This CDR3 has 17 amino acids. The V gene end was trimmed by 4 bases and the J gene end by 0 bases; junction bases not matched to a gene: 11. The CDR3, as DNA: TGTGCCAGCAGCCTCGGACAGGGCGGGACGATGAACACTGAAGCTTTCTTT. This codes for CASSLGQGGTMNTEAFF.

The chain combines TRBV11-3 with TRBJ2-1; 7 bases agree with TRBD2. CDR1 and CDR2 from the germline V gene are SGHNT and YENEEA. The CDR3 has 15 residues. Trimming cost V 5 bases and J 3 bases; bases outside gene matches: 7. The CDR3 protein is CASSGPGTNYNEQFF. The CDR3 DNA sequence: TGTGCCAGCAGCGGACCCGGGACTAACTACAATGAGCAGTTCTTC.

The V and J genes are TRBV18 and TRBJ1-2, with 9 bases matching TRBD1. Germline V gene sequence: CDR1 KGHSH, CDR2 LQKENI. CDR3 length: 14 amino acids. Trimming removed 3 bases from V and 6 bases from J; junction bases left unmatched: 5. CDR3 sequence reads: CASSPDRGDHGYTF. In nucleotides, the CDR3 is TGTGCCAGCTCACCCGACAGGGGGGATCATGGCTACACCTTC.

J is TRBJ1-5 and V is TRBV20-1, with D unresolved. The CDR3 spans 14 residues. Germline lookup yields CDR1 DFQATT and CDR2 SNEGSKA (reference sequence). Trimming stripped 3 bases from V and 2 bases from J, with 11 bases between. The CDR3 region has the DNA TGCAGTGCTAGTACCCCACGCGGCAATCAGCCCCAGCATTTT. Its protein is CSASTPRGNQPQHF.

DNA for the CDR3: TGTGCCAGCAGTGAAACAATAAGCAATCAGCCCCAGCATTTT. Its protein product is CASSETISNQPQHF. This sequence joins TRBV25-1 and TRBJ1-5; D call uncertain. The germline V gene has CDR1 MGHDK and CDR2 SYGVNS. The CDR3 contains 14 residues. Trimming took 2 bases from V and 1 from J, leaving 6 bases between them.

This clone has just one count. Here the CDR3 DNA reads TGCGCCAGCAGCTTCGGTGGCATCAATCAGCCCCAGCATTTT. As protein: CASSFGGINQPQHF. V is TRBV5-1 and J is TRBJ1-5; no reliable D call. V gave up 2 bases and J gave up 3 bases, with 9 bases separating them. CDR1 and CDR2 (germline): SGHRS, YFSETQ. This CDR3 spans 14 amino acids.